A single sample is the source of the 9 T cell receptor beta chains below, sequenced in a study of T cells after yellow fever vaccination. Using its own MiXCR run on the 5' RACE reads, TCRdb lists one record per CDR3 protein. In the table there are hundreds of thousands of distinct CDR3 sequences, approximately 3.8% of which are singletons. This material consisted of PBMCs, taken on the day of the yellow fever booster vaccination. Source of these receptors: a man younger than 35 who received the YFV17D yellow fever vaccine.

In this sample, this clonotype turned up many times. This chain links TRBV6-6 with TRBJ1-2; no clear D. This CDR3 is built from 12 residues. V was cut by 6 bases and J by 8 bases, with 13 bases left in between. The germline CDR1 and CDR2 sequences are MNHNY and SVGAGI (reference sequence). This CDR3 reads CASSSTVGGYTF. The DNA of the CDR3 is TGTGCCAGCAGCTCCACAGTGGGAGGCTACACCTTC.

This clonotype has more than one count but fewer than ten. The chain carries TRBV4-3 and TRBJ1-6, with D perhaps TRBD1 (6 bases). V lost 1 base, J lost 5 bases, and 18 bases lay in between. The CDR3 totals 18 residues. The germline CDR1 and CDR2 sequences are LGHNA and YSLEER. The CDR3 protein is CASSQARVRGIHNSPLHF. CDR3 in DNA: TGCGCCAGCAGCCAAGCGCGGGTCAGGGGTATCCATAATTCACCCCTCCACTTT.

In its sample, this clonotype was seen a few times. The chain is built from TRBV4-3 and TRBJ1-2; D unresolved. The V end was cut by 0 bases, the J end by 9 bases, with 8 bases between. Germline loops: CDR1 LGHNA, CDR2 YSLEER. The CDR3 sequence is 12 residues long. Here the CDR3 reads CASSQDWESYTF. CDR3 nucleotide sequence: TGCGCCAGCAGCCAAGATTGGGAGAGCTACACCTTC.

At least ten counts were recorded for this clonotype. The chain is built from TRBV11-2 and TRBJ2-1; 8 positions match TRBD2. The CDR3 loop spans 15 amino acids. Germline-derived CDR1 and CDR2 are SGHAT and FQNNGV. Trimming took 2 bases from V and 10 from J; bases not matched to a gene: 10. The CDR3 DNA follows: TGTGCCAGCAGCTTAACTAGCGGCCCGGCAGGCGAGCAGTTCTTC. It codes for CASSLTSGPAGEQFF.

V and J are TRBV20-1 and TRBJ1-6, with 8 bases identical to TRBD1. The CDR3 consists of 14 residues. Germline V gives CDR1 DFQATT, CDR2 SNEGSKA (reference sequence). The V gene end was trimmed by 5 bases and the J gene end by 7 bases; junction bases not matched to a gene: 7. In nucleotides, the CDR3 is TGCAGTGCTCTGAAAGGACAGGGAAATTCACCCCTCCACTTT. Residues: CSALKGQGNSPLHF.

This clonotype was detected only a few times. The chain links TRBV28 to TRBJ2-7, with 7 bases fitting TRBD1. Germline CDR1 and CDR2: MDHEN and SYDVKM. The CDR3 extends over 17 amino acids. With V trimmed by 5 bases and J by 0 bases, 13 bases remained unmatched. CDR3 residues: CASSTPAGTVSSYEQYV. The CDR3 DNA reads as TGTGCCAGCAGTACCCCTGCCGGGACAGTGAGCTCCTACGAGCAGTACGTC.

This clonotype has ten or more counts. CDR3 in amino acids: CASSGQGGNIQYF. The CDR3, as DNA: TGTGCCAGCAGTGGACAGGGAGGAAACATTCAGTACTTC. The chain couples TRBV12-3 or TRBV12-4 to TRBJ2-4; 8 bases map to TRBD1. V shed 5 bases and J 6 bases; nucleotides not matched to a gene: 3. The length of the CDR3 is 13 residues.

This clonotype was observed a few times. The rearrangement joins TRBV29-1 to TRBJ2-5; D is unresolved. This CDR3 has 14 amino acids. Germline CDR1 is SQVTM and CDR2 is ANQGSEA. Trimming took off 0 bases at V and 2 bases at J, with 10 bases between the two ends. CDR3 sequence: CSVEERAVQETQYF. The CDR3 nucleotides read TGCAGCGTTGAAGAAAGGGCCGTACAAGAGACCCAGTACTTC.

V gene TRBV30 combines with J gene TRBJ1-5; perhaps TRBD1 as D (5 bases). The germline V gene has CDR1 GTSNPN and CDR2 SVGIG (reference sequence). This CDR3 is built from 14 residues. The germline V and J ends were trimmed by 4 bases and 0 bases, with 10 bases remaining between them. This chain's CDR3 is CAWNRDGSNQPQHF. The CDR3 nucleotides read TGTGCCTGGAACCGGGACGGTAGCAATCAGCCCCAGCATTTT.